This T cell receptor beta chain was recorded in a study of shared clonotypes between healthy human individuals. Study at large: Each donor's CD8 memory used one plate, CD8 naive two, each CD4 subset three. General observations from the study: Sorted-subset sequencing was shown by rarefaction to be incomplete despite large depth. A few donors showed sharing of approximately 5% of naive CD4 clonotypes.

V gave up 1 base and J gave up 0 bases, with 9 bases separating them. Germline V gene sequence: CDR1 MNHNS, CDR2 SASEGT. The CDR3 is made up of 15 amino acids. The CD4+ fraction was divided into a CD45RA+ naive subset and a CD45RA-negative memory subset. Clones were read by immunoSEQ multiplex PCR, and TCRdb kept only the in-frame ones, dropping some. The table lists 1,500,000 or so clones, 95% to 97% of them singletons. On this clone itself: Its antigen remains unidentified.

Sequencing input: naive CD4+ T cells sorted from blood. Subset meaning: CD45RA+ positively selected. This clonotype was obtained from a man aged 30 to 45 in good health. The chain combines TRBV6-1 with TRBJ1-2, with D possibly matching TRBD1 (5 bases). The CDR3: CASSEEVGANYGYTF. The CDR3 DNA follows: TGTGCCAGCAGTGAAGAAGTAGGGGCTAACTATGGCTACACCTTC.